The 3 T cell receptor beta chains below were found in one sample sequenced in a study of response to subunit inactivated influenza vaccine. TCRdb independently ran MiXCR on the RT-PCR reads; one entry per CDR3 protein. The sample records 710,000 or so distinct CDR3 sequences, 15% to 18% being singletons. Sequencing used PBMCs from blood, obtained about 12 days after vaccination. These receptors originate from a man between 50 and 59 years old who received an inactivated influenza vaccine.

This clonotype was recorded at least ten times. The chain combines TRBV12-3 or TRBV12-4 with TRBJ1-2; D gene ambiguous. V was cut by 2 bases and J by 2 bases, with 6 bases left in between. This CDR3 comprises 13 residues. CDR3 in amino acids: CASSLRTNYGYTF. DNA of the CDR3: TGTGCCAGCAGTTTACGAACAAACTATGGCTACACCTTC.

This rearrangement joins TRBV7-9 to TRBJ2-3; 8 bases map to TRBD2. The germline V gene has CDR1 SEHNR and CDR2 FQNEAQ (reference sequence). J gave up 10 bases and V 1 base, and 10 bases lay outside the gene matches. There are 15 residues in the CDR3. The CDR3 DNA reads TGTGCCAGCAGCTTAGGGCGGAGCGGGGGTTTTGCGCAGTATTTT. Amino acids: CASSLGRSGGFAQYF.

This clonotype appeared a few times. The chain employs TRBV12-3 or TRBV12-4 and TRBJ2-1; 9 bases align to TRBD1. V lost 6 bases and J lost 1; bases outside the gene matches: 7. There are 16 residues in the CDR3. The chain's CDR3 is CASRAGQGLSYNEQFF. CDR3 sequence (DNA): TGTGCCAGCAGGGCGGGACAGGGACTTTCCTACAATGAGCAGTTCTTC.